The 13 T cell receptor beta chains in this list originate from one sample, sequenced in a study of T cells after yellow fever vaccination. TCRdb passed the 5' RACE reads through MiXCR, listing each CDR3 protein once. The profile shows hundreds of thousands of distinct CDR3 sequences, 11% of them singletons. The sequencing here drew on PBMCs, taken on the day of the first yellow fever vaccination. These receptors originate from a man aged 18 to 29 who received the YFV17D yellow fever vaccine.

This clonotype showed up many times. This chain joins TRBV7-2 and TRBJ2-7; perhaps TRBD1 as D (5 bases). This CDR3 is built from 13 residues. V was cut by 0 bases and J by 6 bases, with 9 bases left in between. Germline loops: CDR1 SGHTA, CDR2 FQGNSA. CDR3 in DNA: TGTGCCAGCAGCTTAGCCTGGGGCAGCGAGCAGTACTTC. Translation: CASSLAWGSEQYF. Using reference TRBV7-2 and TRBJ2-7 for the parts outside the CDR3, the full variable domain is GAGVSQSPSNKVTEKGKDVELRCDPISGHTALYWYRQSLGQGLEFLIYFQGNSAPDKSGLPSDRFSAERTGGSVSTLTIQRTQQEDSAVYLCASSLAWGSEQYFGPGTRLTVT.

The V call is TRBV6-2 or TRBV6-3, the J call TRBJ2-1; 7 nucleotides line up with TRBD2. Germline V gene sequence: CDR1 MNHEY, CDR2 SVGEGT. CDR3 length equals 16 residues. With V trimmed by 6 bases and J by 0 bases, 8 bases remained unmatched. The CDR3 sequence: CASSPIRDYSYNEQFF. In nucleotides, the CDR3 is TGTGCCAGCAGCCCTATCCGGGACTACTCCTACAATGAGCAGTTCTTC.

This clonotype is deemed medium-sized. The chain combines TRBV4-3 with TRBJ2-6; TRBD2 aligns across 9 bases. The CDR3 contains 16 residues. CDR1 is LGHNA and CDR2 is YSLEER in the germline V gene. V dropped 3 bases and J dropped 1; count of bases not matched to a gene: 1. The CDR3 here is CASSQTSGSGANVLTF. CDR3 coding DNA: TGCGCCAGCAGCCAGACTAGCGGTTCTGGGGCCAACGTCCTGACTTTC.

In DNA form, the CDR3 reads TGCAGCTGTGGCCTTCAGAACTATGGCTACACCTTC. Residues: CSCGLQNYGYTF. The V gene is TRBV29-1, the J gene TRBJ1-2; D unclear. Trimming left V 8 bases short and J 2 bases short, with 12 bases between. CDR1 is SQVTM, CDR2 ANQGSEA, per germline. The length of the CDR3 is 12 residues. The entire variable domain, with the rest obtained from reference TRBV29-1 and TRBJ1-2, is as follows: SAVISQKPSRDICQRGTSLTIQCQVDSQVTMMFWYRQQPGQSLTLIATANQGSEATYESGFVIDKFPISRPNLTFSTLTVSNMSPEDSSIYLCSCGLQNYGYTFGSGTRLTVV.

This clonotype was counted a single time. The J gene is TRBJ2-3, the V gene TRBV5-1; no clear D gene. CDR1 and CDR2 from the germline V gene are SGHRS and YFSETQ. Between the trimmed V and J ends, which lost 4 bases and 2 bases, there was a span of 20 bases. The CDR3 extends over 17 amino acids. CDR3 DNA sequence: TGCGCCAGCAGCCTGTTTGTGGCAGGTCACCTCACAGATACGCAGTATTTT. Protein sequence: CASSLFVAGHLTDTQYF. Combining the CDR3 with reference TRBV5-1 and TRBJ2-3 gives the whole variable domain KAGVTQTPRYLIKTRGQQVTLSCSPISGHRSVSWYQQTPGQGLQFLFEYFSETQRNKGNFPGRFSGRQFSNSRSEMNVSTLELGDSALYLCASSLFVAGHLTDTQYFGPGTRLTVL.

The chain uses TRBV5-1 and TRBJ2-6; 11 bases agree with TRBD1. Germline trimming cut 5 bases from V and 8 bases from J; bases unmatched to any gene: 6. Germline V CDR1 and CDR2: SGHRS, YFSETQ. This CDR3 contains 15 residues. The CDR3 protein is CASRDRGLLTNVLTF. For the CDR3, the DNA is TGCGCCAGCAGGGACAGGGGGCTACTCACCAACGTCCTGACTTTC.

This clonotype turned up a few times. The gene calls are TRBV24-1 and TRBJ1-5; 7 bases match TRBD1. The CDR3 totals 16 residues. CDR1 KGHDR and CDR2 SFDVKD come from the germline V gene. The V and J ends lost 7 bases and 4 bases, in that order; junction bases with no gene match: 12. The CDR3 sequence: CATSIGRGGKNQPQHF. CDR3 nucleotide sequence: TGTGCCACCAGCATCGGCAGGGGGGGTAAAAATCAGCCCCAGCATTTT.

The sample holds a few counts of this clonotype. V and J are TRBV7-2 and TRBJ2-3; 7 bases match TRBD2. V was clipped by 3 bases and J by 5 bases; unmatched bases: 8. Germline CDR1 and CDR2: SGHTA and FQGNSA. The CDR3 totals 15 residues. Here the CDR3 reads CASSFGGGRGDTQYF. As DNA, the CDR3 is TGTGCCAGCAGCTTTGGCGGGGGTAGGGGAGATACGCAGTATTTT.

The sample holds a few counts of this clonotype. V is TRBV7-9 and J is TRBJ2-6; 7 bases are shared with TRBD2. The V gene's germline CDR1 is SEHNR and CDR2 FQNEAQ (reference sequence). The CDR3 is made up of 17 amino acids. Trimming at V came to 5 bases and at J to 4 bases, leaving 11 bases not matched to a gene. CDR3 in amino acids: CASSGPGTREGANVLTF. The CDR3 DNA reads as TGTGCCAGCAGCGGGCCAGGGACGCGGGAGGGGGCCAACGTCCTGACTTTC.

This rearrangement joins TRBV20-1 to TRBJ2-2, with 12 bases that match TRBD1. Germline V gene sequence: CDR1 DFQATT, CDR2 SNEGSKA (reference sequence). The V gene end was trimmed by 6 bases and the J gene end by 2 bases; junction bases not matched to a gene: 4. The CDR3 spans 15 residues. The CDR3 spells CSAGDRGPNTGELFF. The CDR3 region has the DNA TGCAGTGCAGGGGACAGGGGGCCTAACACCGGGGAGCTGTTTTTT.

This sequence joins TRBV7-2 and TRBJ2-5, with no clear D. Germline V gene lookup returns CDR1 SGHTA and CDR2 FQGNSA. The CDR3 extends over 13 amino acids. Trimming stripped 1 base from V and 5 bases from J, with 8 bases between. CDR3 in DNA: TGTGCCAGCAGCTTAGACCAAGTTGAGACCCAGTACTTC. It is translated as CASSLDQVETQYF.

The rearrangement links TRBV6-1 to TRBJ2-7; D is undetermined. CDR3 length equals 16 residues. Trimming took off 6 bases at V and 2 bases at J, with 20 bases between the two ends. Looked up from germline, CDR1 is MNHNS and CDR2 is SASEGT. The CDR3, as DNA: TGTGCCAGCAGACACTTTGGGTCGGTACCTACCTACGAGCAGTACTTC. This sequence encodes CASRHFGSVPTYEQYF.

This clonotype has a count of ten or more. The rearrangement links TRBV7-8 to TRBJ1-5, with a tentative D call TRBD1 (6 bases). The germline gives CDR1 SGHVS, CDR2 FQNEAQ. This CDR3 spans 17 amino acids. Trimming pared 5 bases from V and 0 bases from J, leaving 17 bases between. This CDR3 reads CASSAQGRGGSNQPQHF. The CDR3 nucleotides are TGTGCCAGCAGCGCCCAAGGGCGAGGGGGTAGCAATCAGCCCCAGCATTTT.